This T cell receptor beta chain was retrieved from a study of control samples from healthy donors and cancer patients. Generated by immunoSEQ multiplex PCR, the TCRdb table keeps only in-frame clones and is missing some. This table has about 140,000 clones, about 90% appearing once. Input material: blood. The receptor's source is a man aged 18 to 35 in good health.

CDR3 in amino acids: CASSRDGESSYEQYF. The CDR3, as DNA: TGTGCCAGCAGCCGAGACGGAGAGAGCTCCTACGAGCAGTACTTC. This chain connects TRBV7-9 to TRBJ2-7; no clear D. Trimming took off 5 bases at V and 0 bases at J, with 14 bases between the two ends. Germline CDR1 reads SEHNR; CDR2 reads FQNEAQ (reference sequence). The CDR3 covers 15 residues.